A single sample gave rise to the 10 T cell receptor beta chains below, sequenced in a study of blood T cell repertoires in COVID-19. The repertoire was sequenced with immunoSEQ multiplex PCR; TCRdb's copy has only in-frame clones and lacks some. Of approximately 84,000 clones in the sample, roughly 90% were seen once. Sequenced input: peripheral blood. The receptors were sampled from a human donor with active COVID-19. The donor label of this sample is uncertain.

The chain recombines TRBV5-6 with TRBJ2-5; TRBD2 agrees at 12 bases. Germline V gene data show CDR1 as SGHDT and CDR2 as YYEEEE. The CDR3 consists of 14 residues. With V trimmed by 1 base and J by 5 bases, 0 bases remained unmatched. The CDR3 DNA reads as TGTGCCAGCAGCTTGACTAGCGGGGGGGAGACCCAGTACTTC. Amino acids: CASSLTSGGETQYF.

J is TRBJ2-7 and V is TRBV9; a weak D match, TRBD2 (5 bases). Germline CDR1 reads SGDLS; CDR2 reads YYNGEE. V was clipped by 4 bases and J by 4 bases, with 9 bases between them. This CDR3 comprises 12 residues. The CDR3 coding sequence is TGTGCCAGCAGCCCGACGGGGTACGAGCAGTACTTC. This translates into CASSPTGYEQYF.

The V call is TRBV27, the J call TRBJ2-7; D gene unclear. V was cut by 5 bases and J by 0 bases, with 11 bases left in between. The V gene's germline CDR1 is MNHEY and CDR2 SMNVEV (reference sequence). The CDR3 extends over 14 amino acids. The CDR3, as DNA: TGTGCCAGCAGTCTCACACCTTACTCCTACGAGCAGTACTTC. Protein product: CASSLTPYSYEQYF.

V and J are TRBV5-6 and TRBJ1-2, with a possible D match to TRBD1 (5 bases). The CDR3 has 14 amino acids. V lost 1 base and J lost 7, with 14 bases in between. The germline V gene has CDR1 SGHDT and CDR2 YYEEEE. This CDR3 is CASSLQSGTGGYTF. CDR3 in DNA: TGTGCCAGCAGCTTGCAATCGGGGACTGGTGGCTACACCTTC. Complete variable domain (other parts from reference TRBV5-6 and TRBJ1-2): DAGVTQSPTHLIKTRGQQVTLRCSPKSGHDTVSWYQQALGQGPQFIFQYYEEEERQRGNFPDRFSGHQFPNYSSELNVNALLLGDSALYLCASSLQSGTGGYTFGSGTRLTVV.

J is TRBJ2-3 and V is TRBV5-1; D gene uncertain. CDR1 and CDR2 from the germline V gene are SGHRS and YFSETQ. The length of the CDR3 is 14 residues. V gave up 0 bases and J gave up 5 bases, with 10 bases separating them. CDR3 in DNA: TGCGCCAGCAGCTTGGACCAACTTGGAGATACGCAGTATTTT. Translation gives CASSLDQLGDTQYF.

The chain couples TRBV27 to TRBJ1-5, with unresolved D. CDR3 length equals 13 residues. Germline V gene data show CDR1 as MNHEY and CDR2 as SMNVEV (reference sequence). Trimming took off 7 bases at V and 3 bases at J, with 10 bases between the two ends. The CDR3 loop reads CASIPVNNQPQHF. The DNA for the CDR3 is TGTGCCAGCATCCCCGTAAACAATCAGCCCCAGCATTTT.

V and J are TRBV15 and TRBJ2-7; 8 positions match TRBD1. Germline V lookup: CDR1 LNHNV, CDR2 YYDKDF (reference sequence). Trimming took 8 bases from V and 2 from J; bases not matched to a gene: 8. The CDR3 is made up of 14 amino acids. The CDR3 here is CATSTGVSTYEQYF. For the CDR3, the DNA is TGTGCCACCTCGACAGGGGTGTCCACCTACGAGCAGTACTTC.

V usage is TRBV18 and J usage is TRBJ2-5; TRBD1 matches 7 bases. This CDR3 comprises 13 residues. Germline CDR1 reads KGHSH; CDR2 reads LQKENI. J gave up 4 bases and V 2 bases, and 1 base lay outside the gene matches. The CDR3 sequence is CASSPNRGETQYF. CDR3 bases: TGTGCCAGCTCACCAAACAGGGGAGAGACCCAGTACTTC.

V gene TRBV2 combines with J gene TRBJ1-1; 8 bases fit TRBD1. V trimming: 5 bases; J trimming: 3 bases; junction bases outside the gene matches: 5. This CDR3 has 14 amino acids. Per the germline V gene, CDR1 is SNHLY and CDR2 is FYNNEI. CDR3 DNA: TGTGCCAGCAGTCTGGACAGGGCGGACACTGAAGCTTTCTTT. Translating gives CASSLDRADTEAFF. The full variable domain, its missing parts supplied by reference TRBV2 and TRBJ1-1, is EPEVTQTPSHQVTQMGQEVILRCVPISNHLYFYWYRQILGQKVEFLVSFYNNEISEKSEIFDDQFSVERPDGSNFTLKIRSTKLEDSAMYFCASSLDRADTEAFFGQGTRLTVV.

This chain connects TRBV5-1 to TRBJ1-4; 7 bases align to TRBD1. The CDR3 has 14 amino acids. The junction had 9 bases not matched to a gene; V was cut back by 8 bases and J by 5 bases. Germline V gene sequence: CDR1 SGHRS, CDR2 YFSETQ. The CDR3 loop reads CASAWTGGNEKLFF. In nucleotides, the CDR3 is TGCGCCAGTGCCTGGACAGGCGGAAATGAAAAACTGTTTTTT.